The source of this T cell receptor (beta chain) is a study of T-cell reconstitution after alpha-beta-depleted transplantation in children. For TCRbeta, the library was prepared with unique molecular identifiers. TCRdb fed the PCR reads into MiXCR, producing one record per CDR3 protein. Seen here are 350,000 to 500,000 distinct CDR3 sequences, about 45% observed once, and the top ten hold 27%. This clonotype has a handful of counts. Its target is unknown. Findings and limits, study-wide: Two months or so post-transplant, alpha-beta T cells reportedly derived from several hundred expanded graft clones.

The CDR3 totals 17 residues. CDR1 and CDR2 from the germline V gene are LGHNA and YNFKEQ. The ends were cut back, 4 bases at V and 6 bases at J, with 25 bases in the middle. The sequence derives from a girl aged 2 to 10 with aplastic anemia, due to receive a stem cell transplant. The V gene is TRBV4-2, the J gene TRBJ2-7; the D gene is possibly TRBD1 (8 bases). Source: PBMCs, taken before TCRalphabeta/CD19-depleted stem cell transplant. DNA for the CDR3: TGTGCCAGCAGCCCTATAAGGGAGGGACAGGTTAATTCCGAGCAGTACTTC. Residues: CASSPIREGQVNSEQYF.